The clone carrying this TCR beta chain was counted between two and nine times. Stem cell-like memory, regulatory, central memory and naive CD4+ cells were sorted via CD45RO/CCR7/CD25/CD127/CD95/CD27. Isolated RNA was reverse transcribed in full, so expressed TCRB transcripts were sequenced. TCRdb's table, derived via immunoSEQ multiplex PCR, lists solely in-frame clones and lacks some. Found here are 620,000 or so clones, 15% to 17% of them singletons; the top ten hold approximately 0.087%. Between the trimmed V and J ends, which lost 7 bases and 1 base, there was a span of 10 bases. The germline CDR1 and CDR2 sequences are MNHNY and SVGAGI (reference sequence). CDR3 length: 13 residues. The sample comes from a study of beta chain features in type 1 diabetes.

The sample comprised naive CD4+ T cells from blood. The rearrangement uses TRBV6-6 and TRBJ1-1; D is perhaps TRBD1 (6 bases). The receptor was isolated from a man in his late teens or twenties in good health. The CDR3, as DNA: TGTGCCAGCAAACGGACAGCGAACACTGAAGCTTTCTTT. This gives the protein CASKRTANTEAFF.